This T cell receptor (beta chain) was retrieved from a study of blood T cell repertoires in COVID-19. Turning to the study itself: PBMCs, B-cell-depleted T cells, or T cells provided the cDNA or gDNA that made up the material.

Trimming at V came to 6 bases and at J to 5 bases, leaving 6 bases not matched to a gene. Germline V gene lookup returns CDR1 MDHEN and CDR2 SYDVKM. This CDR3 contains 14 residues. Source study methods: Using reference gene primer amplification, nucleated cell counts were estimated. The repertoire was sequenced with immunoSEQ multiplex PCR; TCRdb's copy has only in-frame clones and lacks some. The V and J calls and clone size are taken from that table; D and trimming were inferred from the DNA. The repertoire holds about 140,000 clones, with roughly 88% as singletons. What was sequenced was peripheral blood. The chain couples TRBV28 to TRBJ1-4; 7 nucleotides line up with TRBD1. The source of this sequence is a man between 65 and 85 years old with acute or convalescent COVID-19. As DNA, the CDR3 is TGTGCCAGCAGCCCGGGACAGATGAATGAAAAACTGTTTTTT. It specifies CASSPGQMNEKLFF.